Reported below is one TCR beta chain. Its antigen is not identified. Mismatch with germline at one junction end may stem from a read error. This record belongs to a study of T-cell reconstitution after alpha-beta-depleted transplantation in children. A library of TCRbeta sequences, prepared with unique molecular identifiers, was generated. Via MiXCR, TCRdb re-called the PCR reads, giving one row per CDR3 protein. The sample has around 94,000 distinct CDR3 sequences, 6% to 9% seen once. Overall study findings and caveats: A year post-transplant, T-cell counts and diversity derived mostly from newly produced T cells. The study traced high day-60 TCRbeta diversity in some patients to surviving recipient T cells and thymic progenitors. There were reportedly several hundred expanded graft clones from which alpha-beta T cells came about two months after transplant.

The germline gives CDR1 SGHKS, CDR2 YYEKEE (reference sequence). CDR3 length: 16 amino acids. Sequencing was performed on PBMCs, taken before TCRalphabeta/CD19-depleted stem cell transplant. This clonotype was obtained from a boy aged 2-9 years with acute lymphoblastic leukemia, due to receive a stem cell transplant. The chain links TRBV5-5 to TRBJ1-2; D is perhaps TRBD1 (5 bases). For the CDR3, the DNA is TGTGTCAGCAGCTTGGGGGAGTACTTAAATCCCTATGGCTACACCTTC. Translated: CVSSLGEYLNPYGYTF.